These 20 T cell receptor beta chains came from one sample sequenced in a study of early T cells in non-severe SARS-CoV-2 infection. TCRdb recomputed calls from the 5' RACE reads with MiXCR, one row per CDR3 protein. The repertoire consists of under 60,000 distinct CDR3 sequences, with around 5.6% occurring once and the leading ten covering around 4.3%. Sequencing was done on a sample of whole blood. The receptors shown here come from an adult who was a healthcare worker with PCR-confirmed SARS-CoV-2 infection or an uninfected control (not recorded which).

V is TRBV6-1 and J is TRBJ2-2; D may be TRBD2 (5 bases). Trimming removed 5 bases from V and 5 bases from J, with 6 bases in between. Germline V gene data show CDR1 as MNHNS and CDR2 as SASEGT. This CDR3 contains 12 residues. CDR3 bases: TGTGCCAGCAGTACGGGGACCGGGGAGCTGTTTTTT. It yields the protein CASSTGTGELFF.

The sample holds many counts of this clonotype. The chain employs TRBV6-1 and TRBJ1-1, with D possibly TRBD1 on 5 matching bases. CDR3 size: 13 residues. V shed 0 bases and J shed 11 bases, with 13 bases lying between them. Germline lookup yields CDR1 MNHNS and CDR2 SASEGT. CDR3 sequence (DNA): TGTGCCAGCAGTGAAGCGCCAGGGATGCGGGCTTTCTTT. Its protein product is CASSEAPGMRAFF.

This clonotype was counted a few times. The chain links TRBV6-1 to TRBJ1-5; D not certain. The ends were cut back, 1 base at V and 13 bases at J, with 14 bases in the middle. In germline, CDR1 is MNHNS, CDR2 SASEGT. This CDR3 contains 13 residues. The CDR3 DNA sequence: TGTGCCAGCAGTGAAGGGGCCCCGCCGGGACAGCATTTT. Translating it yields CASSEGAPPGQHF.

The sample holds many counts of this clonotype. V usage is TRBV5-1 and J usage is TRBJ1-1; D remains ambiguous. The CDR3 spans 14 residues. With 4 bases removed from V and 0 bases from J, the gap between germline ends came to 10 bases. CDR1 and CDR2 from the germline V gene are SGHRS and YFSETQ. The CDR3 coding sequence is TGCGCCAGCAGCCCCAACACAGTGAACACTGAAGCTTTCTTT. Amino acid sequence: CASSPNTVNTEAFF.

The genes are TRBV10-3 and TRBJ2-1; D not certain. Germline V lookup: CDR1 ENHRY, CDR2 SYGVKD. Trimming took 8 bases from V and 6 from J, leaving 20 bases between them. This CDR3 has 15 residues. CDR3 nucleotide sequence: TGTGCCATCTCAGAGGCGGCAGGATTGGGCAATGAGCAGTTCTTC. It yields the protein CAISEAAGLGNEQFF.

Turning to this clonotype: Being one base from a much bigger clone, this may be a read error. J is TRBJ1-1 and V is TRBV20-1; D is perhaps TRBD1 (5 bases). The CDR3 is made up of 16 amino acids. Germline-derived CDR1 and CDR2 are DFQATT and SNEGSKA (reference sequence). The V end lost 3 bases, the J end lost 4 bases, and 21 bases lay between the germline ends. The CDR3 spells CSASHPKTGVGTEAFF. CDR3 in DNA: TGCAGTGCTAGTCACCCCAAGACGGGGGTTGGCACTGAAGCTTTCTTT.

This clonotype was seen many times. The chain couples TRBV27 to TRBJ1-6; D is ambiguous. Germline V gives CDR1 MNHEY, CDR2 SMNVEV (reference sequence). V gave up 5 bases and J gave up 7 bases, with 9 bases separating them. The CDR3 loop spans 13 amino acids. The CDR3 here is CASSVEGNSPLHF. In DNA, the CDR3 is TGTGCCAGCAGTGTTGAAGGGAATTCACCCCTCCACTTT.

A few counts support this clonotype. CDR3 bases: TGTGCCAGCAGTGAAGGGCAGACCGGTAATGAAAAACTGTTTTTT. Translated, it gives CASSEGQTGNEKLFF. This sequence joins TRBV2 and TRBJ1-4; D is unclear. V lost 1 base, J lost 4 bases, and 10 bases lay in between. The germline V gene encodes CDR1 SNHLY and CDR2 FYNNEI. The CDR3 is 15 amino acids.

This clonotype appeared many times. The gene calls are TRBV19 and TRBJ1-1; D gene ambiguous. V was cut by 5 bases and J by 0 bases, with 7 bases left in between. The CDR3 is 13 amino acids. Germline CDR1 is LNHDA and CDR2 is SQIVND (reference sequence). The CDR3 protein is CASSPHVNTEAFF. CDR3 in DNA: TGTGCCAGTAGTCCTCACGTGAACACTGAAGCTTTCTTT.

CDR3: CASSISGPSGQYF. The CDR3, as DNA: TGTGCCAGTAGTATCTCGGGACCAAGCGGGCAGTACTTC. V is TRBV19 and J is TRBJ2-7; possibly TRBD1 or TRBD2 for D (5 bases each). CDR1 is LNHDA, CDR2 SQIVND, per germline (reference sequence). This CDR3 spans 13 amino acids. Trimming pared 3 bases from V and 9 bases from J, leaving 15 bases between.

This clonotype appeared many times. V usage is TRBV20-1 and J usage is TRBJ2-7; D is possibly TRBD1 or TRBD2 (5 bases each). Germline lookup yields CDR1 DFQATT and CDR2 SNEGSKA (reference sequence). The CDR3 is 13 amino acids. V shed 6 bases and J shed 7 bases, with 19 bases lying between them. The CDR3 region is CSAKPVGTEEQYF. The CDR3 DNA reads as TGCAGTGCCAAACCGGTAGGGACGGAGGAGCAGTACTTC.

On this clonotype: A single base separates this from a much larger clone, so it may be a read error. This rearrangement joins TRBV29-1 to TRBJ1-1; D is possibly TRBD1 (5 bases). The CDR3 runs to 12 residues. V was pared by 5 bases and J by 1 base, with 8 bases between. CDR1 and CDR2 (germline): SQVTM, ANQGSEA. The CDR3 region has the DNA TGCAGCGTTATGGGGACGAACACTGAAGCTTTCTTT. Protein: CSVMGTNTEAFF.

This clonotype was observed many times. The chain uses TRBV5-1 and TRBJ1-5, with 9 bases matching TRBD1. Losses at the gene ends were 4 bases for V and 2 bases for J; bases not matched to a gene: 4. The germline gives CDR1 SGHRS, CDR2 YFSETQ. The CDR3 consists of 15 residues. The CDR3 protein is CASSPGQGGNQPQHF. CDR3 DNA sequence: TGCGCCAGCAGCCCGGGACAGGGCGGCAATCAGCCCCAGCATTTT.

This clonotype was picked up a small number of times. The rearrangement uses TRBV19 and TRBJ2-1; 10 bases are a match to TRBD2. The CDR3 consists of 19 residues. Germline trimming cut 1 base from V and 1 base from J; bases unmatched to any gene: 10. Germline lookup yields CDR1 LNHDA and CDR2 SQIVND (reference sequence). CDR3 sequence (DNA): TGTGCCAGTAGTATAGCCCTAGCGGGGGCCACCTTATCCTACAATGAGCAGTTCTTC. Translated: CASSIALAGATLSYNEQFF.

This chain joins TRBV10-3 and TRBJ2-3; tentatively, D is TRBD2 (5 bases). V was clipped by 6 bases and J by 9 bases, with 7 bases between them. The CDR3 runs to 10 residues. The germline V gene has CDR1 ENHRY and CDR2 SYGVKD. The CDR3 loop reads CAIRDLTQYF. The CDR3 DNA reads TGTGCCATCAGGGACTTAACGCAGTATTTT.

On this clonotype itself: Mismatch with germline at one junction end may stem from a read error. V is TRBV2 and J is TRBJ2-7, with D uncertain. Germline-derived CDR1 and CDR2 are SNHLY and FYNNEI. CDR3 length equals 11 residues. Here the CDR3 reads CASSEKTIGVF. In nucleotides, the CDR3 is TGTGCCAGCAGTGAGAAAACAATCGGCGTCTTC.

This clonotype was detected only a few times. Germline is not matched at one junction end, which may reflect a read error. The chain links TRBV20-1 to TRBJ1-5; tentatively, D is TRBD1 (5 bases). Germline lookup yields CDR1 DFQATT and CDR2 SNEGSKA (reference sequence). This CDR3 has 14 residues. CDR3 protein: CSARDGGFQQPRHF. The CDR3 nucleotides are TGCAGTGCTAGAGATGGGGGTTTTCAACAGCCCCGGCATTTT.

This clonotype has only a few counts. The chain links TRBV20-1 to TRBJ2-7; 8 nucleotides line up with TRBD1. The CDR3 length is 14 residues. The V segment lost 6 bases and the J segment 7 bases; nucleotides outside the gene matches: 14. CDR1 and CDR2 from the germline V gene are DFQATT and SNEGSKA (reference sequence). CDR3 sequence: CSASRGQGPREQYF. The CDR3 bases are TGCAGTGCCTCGCGCGGACAGGGCCCCCGGGAGCAGTACTTC.

This clonotype ranks as medium-sized. This chain connects TRBV4-1 to TRBJ2-7; D not resolved. V dropped 2 bases and J dropped 10 bases, with 9 bases sitting between them. CDR1 and CDR2 from the germline V gene are MGHRA and YSYEKL. CDR3 length equals 11 residues. The CDR3 region has the DNA TGCGCCAGCAGCCAAATAACTTCTCAGTACTTC. Translated: CASSQITSQYF.

This clonotype was picked up a small number of times. This chain connects TRBV6-2 or TRBV6-3 to TRBJ2-3, with TRBD1 as a possible D gene (6 bases). This CDR3 spans 16 amino acids. Trimming shortened V by 3 bases and J by 2 bases, and 15 bases separated the two germline ends. Germline-derived CDR1 and CDR2 are MNHEY and SVGEGT. The CDR3 DNA follows: TGTGCCAGCAGTTATCGTTACCGGGACACCACAGATACGCAGTATTTT. This translates into CASSYRYRDTTDTQYF.